The present TCR beta chain was sequenced within a study of tumor-infiltrating lymphocytes in primary liver carcinoma. Points on this clonotype: Germline and junction disagree at one end, which may indicate a read error.

Co-extracted RNA and DNA came from about 19-30 mg of unsorted bulk tissue. The CDR3 is 15 residues long. CDR1 and CDR2 from the germline V gene are SQVTM and ANQGSEA. Making TCR beta cDNA involved approximately 0.5 ug total RNA and a constant-region primer. Three-round nested multiplex PCR performed with slightly modified ARM-PCR produced the TCR beta libraries. A C-beta reverse primer and TRBV1-TRBV30 forward primers served in each of the first two PCR rounds, at roughly 10 cycles apiece. TCRdb re-called the multiplex PCR reads through MiXCR, storing one row per CDR3 protein. The table includes approximately 80,000 distinct CDR3 sequences, approximately 69% detected once.

The sequence was collected from a middle-aged man with primary liver carcinoma and hepatitis B virus infection. This chain links TRBV29-1 with TRBJ2-1, with D hard to call. The sequenced sample consisted of tumor-adjacent normal liver tissue. The CDR3: CSVARPRAVYNKQFF. CDR3 DNA: TGCAGCGTTGCCCGGCCTAGGGCTGTCTACAATAAGCAGTTCTTC.